Below are 29 T cell receptor beta chains sequenced from a single sample in a study of blood T cell repertoires in COVID-19. Sequencing used immunoSEQ multiplex PCR; TCRdb keeps in-frame clones, though not all of them. The profile covers approximately 300,000 clones, with 87% appearing a single time and 5.3% taken by the ten largest. Sequencing was carried out using PBMCs or T cells enriched from blood (not recorded which). These receptors all come from a young woman who had recovered from COVID-19.

The gene calls are TRBV10-2 and TRBJ2-5; TRBD1 might be the D (6 bases). Trimming stripped 0 bases from V and 5 bases from J, with 10 bases between. CDR3 length: 14 amino acids. Germline CDR1 and CDR2: WSHSY and SAAADI. The CDR3 region has the DNA TGCGCCAGCAGTGAGTCGGGGGCCGACGAGACCCAGTACTTC. Its protein is CASSESGADETQYF.

The gene calls are TRBV5-5 and TRBJ1-1; 7 bases match TRBD1. CDR3 size: 14 residues. Germline loops: CDR1 SGHKS, CDR2 YYEKEE (reference sequence). The V and J ends lost 4 bases and 4 bases, in that order; junction bases with no gene match: 7. The CDR3 sequence is CASSPDRDGTEAFF. For the CDR3, the DNA is TGTGCCAGCAGCCCCGACAGGGACGGCACTGAAGCTTTCTTT.

The chain employs TRBV5-6 and TRBJ2-7, with D possibly matching TRBD2 (5 bases). The V and J ends lost 5 bases and 2 bases respectively, with 17 bases between them. The CDR3 runs to 15 residues. Germline-derived CDR1 and CDR2 are SGHDT and YYEEEE. The CDR3, as DNA: TGTGCCAGCAGTCTTAAAAGCGGCGGTACCTACGAGCAGTACTTC. It is translated as CASSLKSGGTYEQYF. The entire variable domain, with the rest obtained from reference TRBV5-6 and TRBJ2-7, is as follows: DAGVTQSPTHLIKTRGQQVTLRCSPKSGHDTVSWYQQALGQGPQFIFQYYEEEERQRGNFPDRFSGHQFPNYSSELNVNALLLGDSALYLCASSLKSGGTYEQYFGPGTRLTVT.

V usage is TRBV19 and J usage is TRBJ2-7; TRBD1 aligns across 9 bases. V shed 5 bases, J shed 3 bases, and the junction held 8 bases outside the gene matches. CDR3 length: 15 residues. Per germline, CDR1 LNHDA and CDR2 SQIVND (reference sequence). The CDR3 DNA sequence: TGTGCCAGTAGTCTTCGGACAGGGGACATCTACGAGCAGTACTTC. Its protein is CASSLRTGDIYEQYF.

The V and J genes are TRBV7-8 and TRBJ2-5; TRBD1 matches at 11 bases. The ends lost 4 bases at V and 4 bases at J; junction bases unmatched: 2. Per the germline V gene, CDR1 is SGHVS and CDR2 is FQNEAQ. The CDR3 covers 14 residues. The CDR3 nucleotides read TGTGCCAGCAGCTGGGACAGGGGGGGAGAGACCCAGTACTTC. Encoded protein: CASSWDRGGETQYF.

This clone appeared once. The rearrangement joins TRBV11-2 to TRBJ2-1, with 9 bases matching TRBD2. Germline V gene lookup returns CDR1 SGHAT and CDR2 FQNNGV. The J segment lost 0 bases and the V segment lost 4 bases, leaving 7 bases of the junction unmatched. The CDR3 sequence is 17 residues long. CDR3 in amino acids: CASSSLAGASSYNEQFF. The CDR3 nucleotides are TGTGCCAGCAGCTCTTTAGCGGGGGCGAGCTCCTACAATGAGCAGTTCTTC.

The chain recombines TRBV11-2 with TRBJ2-2; tentatively, D is TRBD2 (6 bases). CDR3 length equals 18 residues. Germline V gives CDR1 SGHAT, CDR2 FQNNGV. V was clipped by 1 base and J by 4 bases, with 19 bases between them. In nucleotides, the CDR3 is TGTGCCAGCAGCTTAGGTACGAATCCGGGACTCACCACCGGGGAGCTGTTTTTT. Protein product: CASSLGTNPGLTTGELFF.

The chain couples TRBV28 to TRBJ1-1; 7 bases are shared with TRBD1. Germline loops: CDR1 MDHEN, CDR2 SYDVKM. This CDR3 comprises 15 residues. The junction had 16 bases not matched to a gene; V was cut back by 5 bases and J by 10 bases. The CDR3: CASSTYNRGLLGAFF. The CDR3 region has the DNA TGTGCCAGCAGTACCTATAACAGGGGCCTACTTGGAGCTTTCTTT.

This clone appeared a single time. The chain joins TRBV21-1 to TRBJ2-3; the D call of TRBD2 is as the table states it, not checked on the DNA. TRBV21-1 represents a pseudogene. The CDR3 sequence is 21 residues long. CDR3 sequence reads: CASSKALYGGVLAGGADTQYF. CDR3 DNA: TGTGCCAGCAGCAAAGCGCTTTATGGAGGGGTACTAGCGGGGGGTGCAGATACGCAGTATTTT.

V is TRBV10-1 and J is TRBJ2-1; D is unresolved. Trimming removed 4 bases at V and 7 bases at J, with 11 bases between. CDR1 WNHNN and CDR2 SYGVQD come from the germline V gene (reference sequence). The length of the CDR3 is 13 residues. The CDR3 DNA is TGCGCCAGCAGTGCCGGGTCTTGGAATGAGCAGTTCTTC. Protein product: CASSAGSWNEQFF.

This clone was seen more than once but under ten times. The rearrangement links TRBV28 to TRBJ1-2, with D uncertain. The CDR3 spans 13 residues. The V gene lost 8 bases and the J gene lost 4 bases, with 14 bases spanning the gap. CDR1 MDHEN and CDR2 SYDVKM come from the germline V gene. The CDR3 here is CASSPAGFYGYTF. For the CDR3, the DNA is TGTGCCAGCTCACCCGCGGGGTTCTATGGCTACACCTTC.

A note on this clone: This CDR3 is also generated by other DNA sequences in the sample. The chain combines TRBV20-1 with TRBJ2-5; D possibly corresponds to TRBD2 (7 bases). There are 12 residues in the CDR3. Germline V gene data show CDR1 as DFQATT and CDR2 as SNEGSKA (reference sequence). Trimming cost V 3 bases and J 4 bases, with 9 bases left between them. The chain's CDR3 is CSASRGAETQYF. CDR3 DNA: TGCAGTGCTAGTCGGGGGGCAGAGACCCAGTACTTC.

This rearrangement joins TRBV19 to TRBJ1-4, with 7 nucleotides matching TRBD1. CDR1 and CDR2 from the germline V gene are LNHDA and SQIVND (reference sequence). V shed 3 bases and J 0 bases; nucleotides not matched to a gene: 4. This CDR3 spans 16 amino acids. The CDR3: CASSIGQVATNEKLFF. The CDR3, as DNA: TGTGCCAGTAGTATCGGACAGGTTGCAACTAATGAAAAACTGTTTTTT.

This clone was found once. The chain joins TRBV5-1 to TRBJ1-2; maybe TRBD1 (6 bases). The ends were cut back, 3 bases at V and 7 bases at J, with 10 bases in the middle. Germline V gene sequence: CDR1 SGHRS, CDR2 YFSETQ. CDR3 length: 12 amino acids. The CDR3 DNA is TGCGCCAGCAGCTGGGAGACAGGTGGCTACACCTTC. This encodes CASSWETGGYTF.

V and J are TRBV18 and TRBJ1-4; the D is unclear. This CDR3 region has 14 residues. V shed 1 base and J shed 7 bases, with 10 bases lying between them. The germline V gene encodes CDR1 KGHSH and CDR2 LQKENI. CDR3 in DNA: TGTGCCAGCTCACCACAACGGGTTGGTGAAAAACTGTTTTTT. This encodes CASSPQRVGEKLFF.

CDR3 region: CASSLGDQGGAFF. The CDR3 region has the DNA TGTGCCAGCAGCTTGGGTGACCAGGGAGGGGCTTTCTTT. The chain links TRBV5-6 to TRBJ1-1; D might be TRBD1 (5 bases). Germline CDR1 is SGHDT and CDR2 is YYEEEE. CDR3 length equals 13 residues. V was cut by 0 bases and J by 11 bases, with 14 bases left in between. Looking up the rest from reference TRBV5-6 and TRBJ1-1 gives the full variable domain: DAGVTQSPTHLIKTRGQQVTLRCSPKSGHDTVSWYQQALGQGPQFIFQYYEEEERQRGNFPDRFSGHQFPNYSSELNVNALLLGDSALYLCASSLGDQGGAFFGQGTRLTVV.

A note on this clone: At the DNA level, this CDR3 is encoded by other sequences in the same sample as well. The rearrangement links TRBV5-1 to TRBJ1-3; tentatively, D is TRBD1 (5 bases). The CDR3 spans 14 residues. Trimming cost V 4 bases and J 4 bases, with 12 bases left between them. The V gene's germline CDR1 is SGHRS and CDR2 YFSETQ. The CDR3 here is CASSLGTGGNTIYF. DNA of the CDR3: TGCGCCAGCAGCCTGGGGACTGGCGGAAACACCATATATTTT.

This chain connects TRBV7-9 to TRBJ1-1; 12 nucleotides line up with TRBD1. Germline CDR1 is SEHNR and CDR2 is FQNEAQ (reference sequence). V shed 6 bases and J 3 bases; nucleotides not matched to a gene: 11. This CDR3 is 17 amino acids long. CDR3 in amino acids: CASRKTGTGGRDTEAFF. CDR3 in DNA: TGTGCCAGCAGAAAAACCGGGACAGGGGGCAGGGACACTGAAGCTTTCTTT.

CDR3 sequence: CASSFRHPNYGYTF. The CDR3 DNA follows: TGTGCCAGCAGTTTCAGACATCCTAACTATGGCTACACCTTC. The chain combines TRBV28 with TRBJ1-2; D remains ambiguous. Germline V gene data show CDR1 as MDHEN and CDR2 as SYDVKM. There are 14 residues in the CDR3. The ends were cut back, 3 bases at V and 0 bases at J, with 8 bases in the middle.

The rearrangement uses TRBV4-3 and TRBJ1-1; D gene unclear. The V and J ends lost 0 bases and 0 bases respectively, with 11 bases between them. In germline, CDR1 is LGHNA, CDR2 YSLEER. The CDR3 has 16 residues. CDR3 residues: CASSQDLGRMNTEAFF. The CDR3 DNA sequence: TGCGCCAGCAGCCAAGACCTGGGCAGGATGAACACTGAAGCTTTCTTT.

The chain couples TRBV9 to TRBJ1-2; TRBD1 agrees at 8 bases. Trimming took 3 bases from V and 3 from J; bases not matched to a gene: 4. There are 14 residues in the CDR3. Germline V gene data show CDR1 as SGDLS and CDR2 as YYNGEE. CDR3 DNA sequence: TGTGCCAGCAGCGCGACAGGGGAGGACTATGGCTACACCTTC. Translation: CASSATGEDYGYTF.

The chain recombines TRBV19 with TRBJ2-6, with unresolved D. The germline V and J ends were trimmed by 4 bases and 0 bases, with 7 bases remaining between them. CDR3 size: 15 residues. Germline CDR1 reads LNHDA; CDR2 reads SQIVND (reference sequence). This CDR3 reads CASSSANSGANVLTF. The CDR3 bases are TGTGCCAGTAGTAGTGCGAACTCTGGGGCCAACGTCCTGACTTTC.

This rearrangement joins TRBV27 to TRBJ2-3; D not certain. CDR3 size: 15 residues. CDR1 and CDR2 from the germline V gene are MNHEY and SMNVEV (reference sequence). With 4 bases removed from V and 1 base from J, the gap between germline ends came to 12 bases. The CDR3 loop is CASSSLIEGTDTQYF. The DNA for the CDR3 is TGTGCCAGCAGTTCTCTAATTGAGGGCACAGATACGCAGTATTTT.

This clone was observed once. The rearrangement uses TRBV6-1 and TRBJ1-2; possible D gene TRBD1, 5 bases. The CDR3 totals 13 residues. Germline CDR1 MNHNS, CDR2 SASEGT. V was shortened by 0 bases and J by 3 bases, with 5 bases between the two germline ends. The CDR3 DNA is TGTGCCAGCAGTGAAGCCAGGGACTATGGCTACACCTTC. This gives the protein CASSEARDYGYTF.

This chain joins TRBV28 and TRBJ1-2, with D tentatively TRBD1 (6 bases). Germline CDR1 is MDHEN and CDR2 is SYDVKM. Trimming shortened V by 2 bases and J by 8 bases, and 24 bases separated the two germline ends. The CDR3 loop spans 17 amino acids. The CDR3 DNA sequence: TGTGCCAGCAGTTTAAGTGGTTGGCAGGGGCCTCAGGGCGGCTACACCTTC. Encoded protein: CASSLSGWQGPQGGYTF.

This rearrangement joins TRBV7-3 to TRBJ2-1; 8 bases are a match to TRBD2. CDR3 length: 17 residues. Germline loops: CDR1 SGHTA, CDR2 FQGTGA. The J segment lost 0 bases and the V segment lost 5 bases, leaving 9 bases of the junction unmatched. The CDR3 region is CASSPGSGGSSYNEQFF. CDR3 nucleotide sequence: TGTGCCAGCAGCCCCGGGAGCGGGGGCAGCTCCTACAATGAGCAGTTCTTC.

The rearrangement joins TRBV24-1 to TRBJ2-7, with 7 bases identical to TRBD1. The CDR3 runs 13 residues. The ends lost 3 bases at V and 6 bases at J; junction bases unmatched: 4. The V gene's germline CDR1 is KGHDR and CDR2 SFDVKD. The CDR3 reads CATSDGAGGEQYF. The CDR3 DNA reads as TGTGCCACCAGTGATGGAGCAGGGGGCGAGCAGTACTTC.

The chain is built from TRBV3-1 (or the pseudogene TRBV3-2) and TRBJ1-4, with D possibly being TRBD1 (5 bases). This CDR3 region has 17 residues. Deletions cut 0 bases from V and 0 bases from J, with 11 bases between. Germline CDR1 and CDR2: LGHDT and YNNKEL (reference sequence). The CDR3 spells CASSQDIPGATNEKLFF. CDR3 DNA: TGTGCCAGCAGCCAAGATATCCCGGGGGCAACTAATGAAAAACTGTTTTTT.

The chain couples TRBV18 to TRBJ1-3; D remains ambiguous. Germline assignment: CDR1 KGHSH and CDR2 LQKENI. V dropped 3 bases and J dropped 0 bases, with 15 bases sitting between them. CDR3 size: 17 residues. CDR3: CASSPSVVPRSGNTIYF. The CDR3 DNA follows: TGTGCCAGCTCACCCTCGGTGGTTCCCCGCTCTGGAAACACCATATATTTT.